This T cell receptor (beta chain) stems from a study of cytomegalovirus exposure and HLA in healthy donors. Study results and caveats: The classifier, whose performance was assessed in both the original and validation cohorts, reportedly diagnosed cytomegalovirus status with high specificity and sensitivity. Specificity of a few CMV-associated chains for CMV antigens was verified in vitro.

This clone was observed a few times. Its specificity is not known. Generated by immunoSEQ multiplex PCR, the TCRdb table keeps only in-frame clones and is missing some. The sample contains under 400,000 clones, roughly 90% of which appear only once. Germline V lookup: CDR1 SGHRS, CDR2 YFSETQ. V trimming: 4 bases; J trimming: 6 bases; junction bases outside the gene matches: 7. The CDR3 runs 14 residues. The TCR comes from a man between 25 and 39 years old in good health and CMV-seronegative. The rearrangement uses TRBV5-1 and TRBJ1-2, with 9 bases matching TRBD1. The specimen sequenced was PBMCs. DNA for the CDR3: TGCGCCAGCAGCCTACAGGGGGCTCTTGATGGCTACACCTTC. Translating it yields CASSLQGALDGYTF.